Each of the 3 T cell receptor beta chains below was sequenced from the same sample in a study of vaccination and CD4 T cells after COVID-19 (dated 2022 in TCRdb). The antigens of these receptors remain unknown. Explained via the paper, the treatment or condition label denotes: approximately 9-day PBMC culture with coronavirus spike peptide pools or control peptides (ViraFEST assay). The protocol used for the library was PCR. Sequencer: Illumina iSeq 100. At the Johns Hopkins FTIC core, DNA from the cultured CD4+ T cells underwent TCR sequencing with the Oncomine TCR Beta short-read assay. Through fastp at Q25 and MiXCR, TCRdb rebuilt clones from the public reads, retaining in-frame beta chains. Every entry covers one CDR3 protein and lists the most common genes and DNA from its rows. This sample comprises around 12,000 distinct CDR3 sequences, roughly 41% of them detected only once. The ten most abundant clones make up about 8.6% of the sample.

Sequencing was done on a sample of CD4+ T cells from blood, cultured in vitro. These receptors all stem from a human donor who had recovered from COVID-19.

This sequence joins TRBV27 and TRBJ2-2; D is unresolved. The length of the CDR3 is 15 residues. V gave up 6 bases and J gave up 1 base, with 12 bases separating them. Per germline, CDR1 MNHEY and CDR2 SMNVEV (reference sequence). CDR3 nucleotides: TGTGCCAGCAGAGAAGGCGTTTTGAACACCGGGGAGCTGTTTTTT. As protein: CASREGVLNTGELFF.

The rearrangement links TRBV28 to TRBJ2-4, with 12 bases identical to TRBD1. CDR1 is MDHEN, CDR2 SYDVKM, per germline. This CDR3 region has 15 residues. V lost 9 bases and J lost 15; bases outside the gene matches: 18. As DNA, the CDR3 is TGTGCCAGTAGTCCCGGGACAGGGGGCACCATGTGGGGGTACTTC. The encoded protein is CASSPGTGGTMWGYF.

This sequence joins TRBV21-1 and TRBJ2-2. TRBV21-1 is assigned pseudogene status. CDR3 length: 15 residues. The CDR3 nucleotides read TGTGCCAGCAGCAAAGCCCTATGCGGAACCGGGGAGCTGTTTTTT. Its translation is CASSKALCGTGELFF.